A single sample gave rise to the 21 T cell receptor beta chains below, sequenced in a study of tumor-infiltrating lymphocytes in primary liver carcinoma. A constant-region primer served to make TCR beta cDNA from around 500 ng total RNA. Sequencing libraries for TCR beta derived from three nested multiplex PCR rounds that used slightly modified ARM-PCR. Amplification in the first two PCR rounds was performed using TRBV1-TRBV30 forward primers and a C-beta reverse primer for around 9 cycles each. Using its own MiXCR run on the multiplex PCR reads, TCRdb lists one record per CDR3 protein. The data show about 66,000 distinct CDR3 sequences, 71% seen once. Scientists recovered RNA and DNA together from about 21-30 mg of unsorted bulk tissue. The sample taken for sequencing was liver tumor tissue from sampling region 4. Subset defined: tumor region T4, right-lateral pole. The receptors originated from a man in his forties or fifties with primary liver carcinoma and hepatitis B virus infection.

The V and J genes are TRBV11-2 and TRBJ2-7; the match to TRBD2 covers 8 bases. Germline CDR1 is SGHAT and CDR2 is FQNNGV. J was trimmed by 4 bases and V by 7 bases; bases with no gene match: 12. This CDR3 has 15 residues. In DNA form, the CDR3 reads TGTGCCAGCAACCAATATTCGGGAGGGGGTTACGAGCAGTACTTC. The encoded protein is CASNQYSGGGYEQYF. Looking up the rest from reference TRBV11-2 and TRBJ2-7 gives the full variable domain: EAGVAQSPRYKIIEKRQSVAFWCNPISGHATLYWYQQILGQGPKLLIQFQNNGVVDDSQLPKDRFSAERLKGVDSTLKIQPAKLEDSAVYLCASNQYSGGGYEQYFGPGTRLTVT.

This clonotype was counted a single time. The junction does not match germline at one end; this may be a read error. CDR3 sequence reads: CASSQSSRRDRKTRYF. The CDR3 nucleotides are TGTGCCAGCAGCCAATCTAGCAGGAGGGACAGGAAGACCCGGTACTTC. The V gene is TRBV4-2, the J gene TRBJ2-5, with TRBD1 matching 8 bases. CDR1 LGHNA and CDR2 YNFKEQ come from the germline V gene. The CDR3 extends over 16 amino acids.

Points on this clonotype: Mismatch with germline at one junction end may stem from a read error. CDR3 amino acids: CASSQVASGVSYELYF. CDR3 nucleotides: TGTGCCAGCAGCCAAGTAGCTAGCGGGGTTTCCTACGAGCTGTACTTC. The chain links TRBV4-2 to TRBJ2-7; 9 nucleotides match TRBD2. This CDR3 contains 16 residues. Germline lookup yields CDR1 LGHNA and CDR2 YNFKEQ.

V usage is TRBV6-6 and J usage is TRBJ2-7; D not certain. From germline, CDR1 is MNHNY and CDR2 SVGAGI (reference sequence). The CDR3 covers 14 residues. Trimming cost V 8 bases and J 2 bases, with 16 bases left between them. The CDR3 DNA is TGTGCCAGCGGAAAGAAAGATTCCACCTACGAGCAGTACTTC. As protein: CASGKKDSTYEQYF.

As concerns this clonotype: This may be a read error, as it is one base from a much larger clone. The genes are TRBV24-1 and TRBJ1-6, with D hard to call. The CDR3 consists of 13 residues. Germline V gene lookup returns CDR1 KGHDR and CDR2 SFDVKD. This CDR3 is CDTSAASYSPLHF. The CDR3 DNA reads TGTGACACCAGTGCGGCTTCCTATTCACCCCTCCACTTT.

In regard to this clonotype: The junction does not match germline at one end; this may be a read error. The chain recombines TRBV10-3 with TRBJ2-4; D is unresolved. Germline V gene sequence: CDR1 ENHRY, CDR2 SYGVKD. CDR3 length: 17 amino acids. In nucleotides, the CDR3 is TGTGCCATCAGTGAGTCCTCCACATGGATTGGCAAAAACATTCACTACTTC. It specifies CAISESSTWIGKNIHYF.

Points on this clonotype: A much larger clone sits a single nucleotide away, making a read error possible. This sequence joins TRBV11-2 and TRBJ2-4; D unclear. V shed 0 bases and J shed 8 bases, with 14 bases lying between them. Per the germline V gene, CDR1 is SGHAT and CDR2 is FQNNGV. CDR3 length equals 15 residues. DNA for the CDR3: TGTGCCAGCAGCTTAGATGGTTGTGGGCGCGACATTCAGTACTTC. Amino acids: CASSLDGCGRDIQYF.

This clonotype was seen repeatedly, ten times or more. V usage is TRBV5-1 and J usage is TRBJ2-3; 7 nucleotides line up with TRBD2. The CDR3 consists of 16 residues. Trimming removed 1 base from V and 0 bases from J; junction bases left unmatched: 5. Germline CDR1 and CDR2: SGHRS and YFSETQ. The CDR3 region is CASSLTTGGSTDTQYF. For the CDR3, the DNA is TGCGCCAGCAGCTTGACGACGGGAGGCAGCACAGATACGCAGTATTTT.

Comments on this clonotype: This is likely a read error, given that the CDR3 carries no conserved phenylalanine or tryptophan at its end. The V and J genes are TRBV5-1 and TRBJ2-3; 13 positions agree with TRBD2. The CDR3 totals 16 residues. Germline V gene data show CDR1 as SGHRS and CDR2 as YFSETQ. CDR3: CDSSPRTSGSADTQYS. The CDR3 coding sequence is TGCGACAGCAGCCCCCGGACTAGCGGGAGCGCAGATACGCAGTATTCT.

Concerning this clonotype itself: A much larger clonotype is one base distant, so this may be a read error. V is TRBV11-2 and J is TRBJ2-7, with D hard to call. Germline loops: CDR1 SGHAT, CDR2 FQNNGV. The CDR3 is made up of 14 amino acids. CDR3 sequence (DNA): TGTGCCAGTAGCTTAGCCGACGGAGACTACGAGCAGTACTTC. Residues: CASSLADGDYEQYF.

The rearrangement joins TRBV5-4 to TRBJ2-3; no clear D gene. The V gene's germline CDR1 is SGHNT and CDR2 YYREEE (reference sequence). The CDR3 is made up of 14 amino acids. V dropped 4 bases and J dropped 4 bases, with 13 bases sitting between them. CDR3 DNA sequence: TGTGCCAGCAGCGGAACGACTGACCCAGATACGCAGTATTTT. It is translated as CASSGTTDPDTQYF.

This clonotype was observed a handful of times. Given a much more abundant clone one base away, this may be a read error. This chain links TRBV5-6 with TRBJ2-3; a possible D gene is TRBD2 (5 bases). The CDR3 extends over 18 amino acids. Trimming cost V 0 bases and J 1 base, with 18 bases left between them. Germline assignment: CDR1 SGHDT and CDR2 YYEEEE. The CDR3 reads CASSLATDPGRRTDTQYF. As DNA, the CDR3 is TGTGCCAGCAGCTTGGCTACGGATCCGGGAAGACGCACAGATACGCAGTATTTT.

A remark on this clonotype: The junction differs from germline at one of its ends, possibly a read error. V is TRBV12-3 or TRBV12-4 and J is TRBJ1-2, with D possibly matching TRBD1 (5 bases). The CDR3 extends over 14 amino acids. The CDR3 DNA reads as TGTACCAGCAGTTTTAGGGGTTTAGCCTATGGCTACACCTTC. It translates to CTSSFRGLAYGYTF.

With regard to this clonotype: In this CDR3 the conserved last residue, phenylalanine or tryptophan, is missing, so a read error is likely. The CDR3 coding sequence is TGTTCCAGCAGTTTAGGGCTAGCCGGCTACGAGCAGTACCTC. This encodes CSSSLGLAGYEQYL. This chain links TRBV12-3 or TRBV12-4 with TRBJ2-7; weak D call: TRBD2 (5 bases). This CDR3 has 14 amino acids.

Notes on this clonotype: At one end the junction does not follow the germline gene, possibly because of a read error. This chain joins TRBV29-1 and TRBJ1-3; 7 nucleotides align to TRBD1. Germline values: CDR1 SQVTM, CDR2 ANQGSEA. The CDR3 consists of 14 residues. The CDR3 loop is CSVWGGTVMNTTYF. CDR3 coding DNA: TGCAGCGTTTGGGGGGGGACAGTGATGAACACCACATATTTT.

With regard to this clonotype: No conserved phenylalanine or tryptophan is present at the end of the CDR3, so a read error is the likely explanation. The chain couples TRBV10-3 to TRBJ2-2; the D gene is possibly TRBD2 (6 bases). The germline V gene has CDR1 ENHRY and CDR2 SYGVKD. The CDR3 has 17 residues. CDR3 region: CAISESGGTRNTWELFV. CDR3 DNA sequence: TGTGCCATCAGTGAGTCGGGCGGGACCAGGAACACCTGGGAGCTGTTTGTT.

This chain's CDR3 is CASTQYRDSYGYTF. In DNA, the CDR3 is TGCGCCAGTACCCAATACAGGGACTCCTATGGCTACACCTTC. The V call is TRBV4-1, the J call TRBJ1-2; a weak D match, TRBD1 (6 bases). CDR1 is MGHRA and CDR2 is YSYEKL in the germline V gene. The CDR3 spans 14 residues. The V end was cut by 9 bases, the J end by 4 bases, with 18 bases between.

J is TRBJ2-3 and V is TRBV11-2; 12 positions agree with TRBD2. This CDR3 is built from 17 residues. Per the germline V gene, CDR1 is SGHAT and CDR2 is FQNNGV. V lost 4 bases, J lost 6 bases, and 11 bases stayed unmatched. CDR3 sequence reads: CASSYQLAGGVTDTQYF. The DNA of the CDR3 is TGTGCCAGCAGCTACCAGCTAGCGGGAGGGGTAACTGATACGCAGTATTTT.

The chain couples TRBV4-1 to TRBJ2-3; the D is unclear. Matching the DNA end better, TRBJ1-5 makes the J call doubtful. Germline values: CDR1 MGHRA, CDR2 YSYEKL. CDR3 length: 16 amino acids. The CDR3 DNA reads as TGCGCCAGCAGCCAATTAGCGGGAGCGGGCATAGATACGCAGCATTTT. The encoded protein is CASSQLAGAGIDTQHF.

This clonotype was counted only a few times. The gene calls are TRBV9 and TRBJ2-1, with TRBD2 as a possible D gene (5 bases). The CDR3 sequence is 14 residues long. Germline loops: CDR1 SGDLS, CDR2 YYNGEE. V lost 1 base to trimming and J lost 8 bases, with 13 bases between them. CDR3 DNA: TGTGCCAGCAGCGTAAGTACTAGTAGCGATGAGCAGTTCTTC. Encoded protein: CASSVSTSSDEQFF.

This clonotype is a singleton in its sample. A much larger clonotype is one base distant, so this may be a read error. The chain employs TRBV11-2 and TRBJ2-2, with D perhaps TRBD2 (5 bases). This CDR3 contains 13 residues. Germline V gene sequence: CDR1 SGHAT, CDR2 FQNNGV. CDR3 sequence: CASSYTNTGELYF. The CDR3 DNA follows: TGTGCCAGCAGTTATACGAACACCGGGGAGCTGTATTTT.